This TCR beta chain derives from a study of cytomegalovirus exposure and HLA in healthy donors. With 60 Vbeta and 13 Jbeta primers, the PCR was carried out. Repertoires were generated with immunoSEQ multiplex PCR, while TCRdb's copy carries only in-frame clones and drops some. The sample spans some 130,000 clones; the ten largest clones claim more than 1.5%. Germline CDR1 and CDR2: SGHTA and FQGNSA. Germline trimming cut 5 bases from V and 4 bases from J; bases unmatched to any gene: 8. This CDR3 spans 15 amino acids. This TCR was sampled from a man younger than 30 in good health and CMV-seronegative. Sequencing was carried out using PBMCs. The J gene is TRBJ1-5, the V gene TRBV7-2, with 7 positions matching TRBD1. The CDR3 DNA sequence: TGTGCCAGCAGCCCCGGGAGGGGGCCAAATCAGCCCCAGCATTTT. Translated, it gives CASSPGRGPNQPQHF.